This TCR beta chain is drawn from a study of T cell changes during pregnancy in multiple sclerosis. This table comes from immunoSEQ multiplex PCR, and its TCRdb copy is limited to in-frame clones, with some not included. The table has more than 30,000 clones, about 90% seen once. Germline lookup yields CDR1 SNHLY and CDR2 FYNNEI. CDR3 size: 14 residues. V dropped 5 bases and J dropped 0; count of bases not matched to a gene: 2. The material sequenced was CD4+ T cells from peripheral blood mononuclear cells, taken in the third trimester of pregnancy. The V and J genes are TRBV2 and TRBJ2-3, with 7 positions matching TRBD1. The receptor was derived from a female donor in good health, enrolled as a control in a pregnancy study. CDR3 nucleotides: TGTGCCAGCAGTAGGGACAGAAGCACAGATACGCAGTATTTT. The encoded protein is CASSRDRSTDTQYF.